The 2 T cell receptor beta chains given below trace back to one sample, sequenced in a study of cytomegalovirus exposure and HLA in healthy donors. The assay was immunoSEQ multiplex PCR, and TCRdb's table has in-frame clones only and misses some. There are over 200,000 clones in the sample; around 88% occur only once, and over 2.5% lies in the top ten. Sequenced input: PBMCs. The source of these receptors is a young woman in good health and CMV-seronegative.

This chain uses TRBV6-1 with TRBJ2-7; D not certain. The CDR3 is made up of 13 amino acids. The germline V and J ends were trimmed by 7 bases and 3 bases, with 13 bases remaining between them. CDR1 and CDR2 from the germline V gene are MNHNS and SASEGT. The CDR3 coding sequence is TGTGCCAGCATCAGAAATTCCAACTACGAGCAGTACTTC. This sequence encodes CASIRNSNYEQYF.

The chain is built from TRBV2 and TRBJ1-3; D remains unclear. The V end was cut by 6 bases, the J end by 8 bases, with 14 bases between. This CDR3 contains 13 residues. In germline, CDR1 is SNHLY, CDR2 FYNNEI. CDR3 residues: CASSADPGYTIYF. CDR3 bases: TGTGCCAGCAGCGCAGACCCAGGATACACCATATATTTT.